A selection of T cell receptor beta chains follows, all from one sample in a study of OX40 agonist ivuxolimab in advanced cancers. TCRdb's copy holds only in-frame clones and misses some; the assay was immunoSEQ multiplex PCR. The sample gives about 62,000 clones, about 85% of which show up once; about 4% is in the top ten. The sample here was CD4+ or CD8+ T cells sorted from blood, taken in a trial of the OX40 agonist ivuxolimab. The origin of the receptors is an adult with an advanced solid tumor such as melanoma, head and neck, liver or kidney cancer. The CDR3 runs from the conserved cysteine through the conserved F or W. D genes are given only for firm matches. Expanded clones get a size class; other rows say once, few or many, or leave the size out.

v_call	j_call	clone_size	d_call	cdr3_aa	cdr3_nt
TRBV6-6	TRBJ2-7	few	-	CASTRKAVDYEQYF	TGTGCCAGCACTCGAAAAGCGGTGGACTACGAGCAGTACTTC
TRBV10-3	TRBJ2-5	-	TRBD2	CAISESTVSGGRETQYF	TGTGCCATCAGTGAGTCGACGGTATCGGGGGGTCGGGAGACCCAGTACTTC
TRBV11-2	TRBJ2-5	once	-	CASSLGGWVEETQYF	TGTGCCAGCAGCTTAGGGGGATGGGTAGAAGAGACCCAGTACTTC
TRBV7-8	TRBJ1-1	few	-	CASSLNSGVMNTEAFF	TGTGCCAGCAGCTTAAATTCTGGCGTCATGAACACTGAAGCTTTCTTT
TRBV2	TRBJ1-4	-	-	CASSEARSGLEKLFF	TGTGCCAGCAGTGAAGCAAGGTCAGGGTTAGAAAAACTGTTTTTT
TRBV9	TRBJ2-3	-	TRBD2	CASSGSLGGRGGQDTQYF	TGTGCCAGCAGCGGTAGTCTAGGTGGGCGGGGGGGCCAAGATACGCAGTATTTT
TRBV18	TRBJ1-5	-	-	CASSQGLNSNQPQHF	TGTGCCAGCTCACAGGGACTGAATAGCAATCAGCCCCAGCATTTT
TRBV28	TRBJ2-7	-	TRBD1	CASSLGTEVYEQYF	TGTGCCAGCAGTTTGGGGACAGAGGTCTACGAGCAGTACTTC
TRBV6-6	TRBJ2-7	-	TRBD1	CASSSFRTGVYEQYF	TGTGCCAGCAGCTCTTTTCGGACAGGGGTCTACGAGCAGTACTTC
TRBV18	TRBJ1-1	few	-	CASSPPLGAEGMNTEAFF	TGTGCCAGCTCACCACCGTTAGGGGCCGAGGGAATGAACACTGAAGCTTTCTTT
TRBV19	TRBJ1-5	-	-	CASRPQVSNQPQHF	TGTGCCAGTAGACCACAGGTGAGCAATCAGCCCCAGCATTTT
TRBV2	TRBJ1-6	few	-	CASSEEGTRNSPLHF	TGTGCCAGCAGTGAGGAGGGGACCCGTAATTCACCCCTCCACTTT
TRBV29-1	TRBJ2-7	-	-	CSVEAPGSSYEQYF	TGCAGCGTTGAGGCGCCAGGGAGCTCCTACGAGCAGTACTTC
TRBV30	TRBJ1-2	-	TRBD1	CAWSATGSGYTF	TGTGCCTGGAGTGCGACAGGGTCTGGCTACACCTTC
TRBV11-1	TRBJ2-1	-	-	CASTPTHRATYNEQFF	TGTGCCAGCACCCCTACCCACAGGGCCACCTACAATGAGCAGTTCTTC
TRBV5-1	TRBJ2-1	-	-	CASSLVSGPPYNEQFF	TGCGCCAGCAGCTTGGTGAGCGGGCCCCCCTACAATGAGCAGTTCTTC
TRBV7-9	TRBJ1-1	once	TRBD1	CASSLEGGRAEAFF	TGTGCCAGCAGCTTAGAAGGGGGCCGGGCTGAAGCTTTCTTT
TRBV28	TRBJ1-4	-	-	CASMRTVNEKLFF	TGTGCCAGCATGCGAACGGTTAATGAAAAACTGTTTTTT
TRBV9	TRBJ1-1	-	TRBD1	CASSVGQDTEAFF	TGTGCCAGCAGCGTCGGACAGGACACTGAAGCTTTCTTT
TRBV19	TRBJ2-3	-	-	CASRDGPARPDTQYF	TGTGCCAGTAGGGATGGCCCAGCTAGGCCAGATACGCAGTATTTT
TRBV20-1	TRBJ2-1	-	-	CSARQNSQYLF	TGCAGTGCTAGGCAGAATTCGCAGTACCTCTTC
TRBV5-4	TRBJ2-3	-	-	CASSLDVSDTQYF	TGTGCCAGCAGCTTGGATGTTTCAGATACGCAGTATTTT
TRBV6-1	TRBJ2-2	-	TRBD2	CASSGTSRWNTGELFF	TGTGCCAGCAGTGGGACTAGCAGATGGAACACCGGGGAGCTGTTTTTT
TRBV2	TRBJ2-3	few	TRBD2	CASSASGGPTDTQYF	TGTGCCAGCAGTGCTAGCGGGGGGCCCACAGATACGCAGTATTTT
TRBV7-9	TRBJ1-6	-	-	CASSLFPDRPPLHF	TGTGCCAGCAGCTTGTTTCCGGACAGACCACCCCTCCACTTT
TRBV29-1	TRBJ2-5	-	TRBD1	CSASDRAQETQYF	TGCAGCGCCTCGGACAGGGCTCAAGAGACCCAGTACTTC
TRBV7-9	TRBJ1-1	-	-	CASSLGYRFSGRGTEAFF	TGTGCCAGCAGCTTAGGATACCGATTCTCGGGTAGGGGCACTGAAGCTTTCTTT
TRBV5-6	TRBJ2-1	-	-	CASSYRDGTYNEQFF	TGTGCCAGCAGCTACCGGGACGGCACCTACAATGAGCAGTTCTTC
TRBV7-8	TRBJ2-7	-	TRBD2	CASSSLLTSGGSYEQYF	TGTGCCAGCAGCTCCCTCCTGACTAGCGGGGGCTCCTACGAGCAGTACTTC
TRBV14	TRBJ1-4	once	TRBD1	CASSLRDSNEKLFF	TGTGCCAGCAGCCTTAGGGACAGTAATGAAAAACTGTTTTTT
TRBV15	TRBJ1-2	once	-	CATSRGGQALTYGYTF	TGTGCCACCAGCAGGGGGGGGCAGGCTTTAACCTATGGCTACACCTTC
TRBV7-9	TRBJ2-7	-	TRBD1	CASSFDPGQGSYEQYF	TGTGCCAGCAGCTTCGACCCGGGACAGGGCTCCTACGAGCAGTACTTC
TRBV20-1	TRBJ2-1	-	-	CSASLGGPSFF	TGCAGTGCTAGTCTAGGAGGCCCGAGTTTCTTC
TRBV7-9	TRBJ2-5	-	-	CASSLAGRETQYF	TGTGCCAGCAGCTTAGCAGGAAGGGAGACCCAGTACTTC
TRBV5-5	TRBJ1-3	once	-	CASSHLPQGGGNTIYF	TGTGCCAGCAGCCACCTACCCCAGGGAGGAGGAAACACCATATATTTT
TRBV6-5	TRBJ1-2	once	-	CASRPLTGNYGYTF	TGTGCCAGCAGACCCCTAACAGGGAACTATGGCTACACCTTC
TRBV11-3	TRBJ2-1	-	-	CASSLGFSYNEQFF	TGTGCCAGCAGCTTAGGTTTTTCCTACAATGAGCAGTTCTTC
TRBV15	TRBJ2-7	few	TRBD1	CATSIIGQGARRKNDEQYF	TGTGCCACCAGCATCATAGGACAGGGGGCGCGTCGAAAGAATGACGAGCAGTACTTC
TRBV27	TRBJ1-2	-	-	CATAPGSDYGYTF	TGTGCCACCGCCCCAGGGTCGGACTATGGCTACACCTTC
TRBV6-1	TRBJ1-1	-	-	CATRRTNTEAFF	TGTGCCACTAGACGGACGAACACTGAAGCTTTCTTT
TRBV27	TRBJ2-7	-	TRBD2	CASNGAGPSYEQYF	TGTGCCAGCAATGGAGCGGGGCCCTCCTACGAGCAGTACTTC
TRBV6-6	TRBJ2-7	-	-	CASTLGGEQYF	TGTGCCAGCACCCTTGGGGGCGAGCAGTACTTC
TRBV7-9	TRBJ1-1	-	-	CASSSTWTENTEAFF	TGTGCCAGCAGCTCGACCTGGACAGAGAACACTGAAGCTTTCTTT
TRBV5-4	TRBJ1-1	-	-	CASSSKRAAGILNTEAFF	TGTGCCAGCAGCTCAAAACGGGCCGCAGGGATATTGAACACTGAAGCTTTCTTT
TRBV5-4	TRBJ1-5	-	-	CASSRGTRNNQPQHF	TGTGCCAGCAGCCGGGGGACGAGAAATAATCAGCCCCAGCATTTT
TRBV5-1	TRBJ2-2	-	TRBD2	CASSLTSGNTGELFF	TGCGCCAGCAGCTTGACTAGCGGGAACACCGGGGAGCTGTTTTTT
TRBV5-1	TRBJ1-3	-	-	CASSARSGGTGNTIYF	TGCGCCAGCAGCGCACGATCGGGGGGGACTGGAAACACCATATATTTT
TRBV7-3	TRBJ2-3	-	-	CASSPPGRGTDTQYF	TGTGCCAGCAGCCCCCCAGGACGGGGGACAGATACGCAGTATTTT
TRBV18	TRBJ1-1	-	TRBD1	CASSPPGGYTEAFF	TGTGCCAGCTCGCCTCCAGGGGGCTACACTGAAGCTTTCTTT
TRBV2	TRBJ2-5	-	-	CASSEQGGQETQYF	TGTGCCAGCAGTGAACAGGGGGGCCAAGAGACCCAGTACTTC
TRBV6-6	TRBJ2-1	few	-	CASSLANEQFF	TGTGCCAGCAGTCTGGCGAATGAGCAGTTCTTC
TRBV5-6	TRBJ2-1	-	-	CASSLVYNEQFF	TGTGCCAGCAGCTTGGTTTACAATGAGCAGTTCTTC
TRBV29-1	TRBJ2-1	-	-	CSGGLGQRNNEQFF	TGCAGCGGGGGCCTGGGACAACGAAACAATGAGCAGTTCTTC
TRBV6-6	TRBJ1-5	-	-	CASTGSEGNQPQHF	TGTGCCAGCACAGGGAGCGAGGGCAATCAGCCCCAGCATTTT
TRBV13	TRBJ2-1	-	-	CASSPRQSDEQFF	TGTGCCAGCAGCCCACGACAGTCTGATGAGCAGTTCTTC